This entry concerns a single TCR beta chain. The authors' processing: Nucleated cell number was recorded as an estimate derived from reference gene primer amplification. Generated by immunoSEQ multiplex PCR, the TCRdb table keeps only in-frame clones and is missing some. V, J and clone size are those of that table, while D and trimming were read from the DNA. The table shows about 55,000 clones, with about 90% occurring only once. The germline V and J ends were trimmed by 1 base and 11 bases, with 11 bases remaining between them. This CDR3 is 12 amino acids long. The germline V gene has CDR1 LNHNV and CDR2 YYDKDF (reference sequence). The data are from a study of blood T cell repertoires in COVID-19. About the study: Acute-phase and convalescent COVID-19 samples originated in the United States, Italy and Spain. PBMCs, B-cell-depleted T cells, or T cells provided the cDNA or gDNA that made up the material.

Sample: peripheral blood. This rearrangement joins TRBV15 to TRBJ1-1; D is ambiguous. This receptor was taken from a man in his 60s with acute or convalescent COVID-19. This CDR3 reads CATSRAEGVAFF. In DNA form, the CDR3 reads TGTGCCACCAGCAGAGCAGAGGGAGTGGCTTTCTTT.